The 4 T cell receptor beta chains below were found in one sample sequenced in a study of CD4+ T cells in melanoma. Some clones are missing from TCRdb's copy, which holds only in-frame ones; the method was immunoSEQ multiplex PCR. The repertoire holds around 13,000 clones, about 70% seen once, with about a tenth in the top ten. The material sequenced was cells from a culture (not recorded whether cultured in vitro). The receptors originated from a human donor with melanoma.

This rearrangement joins TRBV28 to TRBJ1-5, with D perhaps matching TRBD1 (5 bases). CDR1 is MDHEN, CDR2 SYDVKM, per germline. V was shortened by 6 bases and J by 2 bases, with 14 bases between the two germline ends. The CDR3 extends over 15 amino acids. The CDR3 coding sequence is TGTGCCAGCAGGGGGGGTCCCGATGGCAATCAGCCCCAGCATTTT. Translated, it gives CASRGGPDGNQPQHF.

This chain connects TRBV19 to TRBJ2-3, with TRBD2 identical over 15 bases. The CDR3 is 20 residues long. Trimming at V came to 3 bases and at J to 2 bases, leaving 12 bases not matched to a gene. CDR1 and CDR2 from the germline V gene are LNHDA and SQIVND (reference sequence). The CDR3 protein is CASSMKSPGTSGGFTDTQYF. Written as DNA, the CDR3 is TGTGCCAGTAGTATGAAATCCCCCGGGACTAGCGGGGGGTTCACAGATACGCAGTATTTT.

The V call is TRBV27, the J call TRBJ1-3, with 7 bases that match TRBD1. Germline V gives CDR1 MNHEY, CDR2 SMNVEV (reference sequence). The CDR3 length is 14 residues. The V and J ends lost 5 bases and 3 bases, in that order; junction bases with no gene match: 4. The CDR3 nucleotides read TGTGCCAGCAGTGATTACAGGGGTGGAAACACCATATATTTT. This translates into CASSDYRGGNTIYF.

The gene calls are TRBV15 and TRBJ1-6, with a possible D match to TRBD1 (5 bases). V lost 0 bases to trimming and J lost 8 bases, with 8 bases between them. Germline V gene sequence: CDR1 LNHNV, CDR2 YYDKDF (reference sequence). The CDR3 loop spans 14 amino acids. The CDR3: CATSREQDHSPLHF. CDR3 DNA sequence: TGTGCCACCAGCAGAGAACAGGATCATTCACCCCTCCACTTT.